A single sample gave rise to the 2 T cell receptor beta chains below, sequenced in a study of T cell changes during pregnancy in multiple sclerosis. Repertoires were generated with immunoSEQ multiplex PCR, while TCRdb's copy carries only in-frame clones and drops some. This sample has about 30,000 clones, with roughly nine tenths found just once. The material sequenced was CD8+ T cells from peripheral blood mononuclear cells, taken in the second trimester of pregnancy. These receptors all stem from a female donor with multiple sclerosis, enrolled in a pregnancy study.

The DNA of the CDR3 is TGTGCCAGCAGTTTAAGTCTAGCGGGATGGGAGCAGTACTTC. Its translation is CASSLSLAGWEQYF. The chain uses TRBV28 and TRBJ2-7, with 9 positions matching TRBD2. Germline lookup yields CDR1 MDHEN and CDR2 SYDVKM. The CDR3 contains 14 residues. V was clipped by 2 bases and J by 7 bases; unmatched bases: 6. Based on the CDR3 plus reference TRBV28 and TRBJ2-7, the full variable domain is DVKVTQSSRYLVKRTGEKVFLECVQDMDHENMFWYRQDPGLGLRLIYFSYDVKMKEKGDIPEGYSVSREKKERFSLILESASTNQTSMYLCASSLSLAGWEQYFGPGTRLTVT.

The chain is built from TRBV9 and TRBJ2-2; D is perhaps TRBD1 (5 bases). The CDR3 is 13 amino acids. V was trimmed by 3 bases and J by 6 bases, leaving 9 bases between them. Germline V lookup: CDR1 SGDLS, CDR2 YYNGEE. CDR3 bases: TGTGCCAGCAGCGCCTCCAGGGCCGGGGAGCTGTTTTTT. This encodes CASSASRAGELFF.